Presented here are 5 T cell receptor beta chains from one specimen sequenced in a study of blood T cell repertoires in COVID-19. Produced via immunoSEQ multiplex PCR; TCRdb's table is partial and in-frame only. The repertoire includes roughly 390,000 clones, around 87% of them detected once, and roughly 10% sits in the top ten. The source material was peripheral blood. The receptor set was obtained from a woman aged 30 to 39 with COVID-19, enrolled during active disease.

This clone occurred a few times. The gene calls are TRBV3-1 (or the pseudogene TRBV3-2) and TRBJ2-3, with 14 bases that match TRBD2. Germline CDR1 is LGHDT and CDR2 is YNNKEL (reference sequence). The CDR3 covers 16 residues. The V gene end was trimmed by 2 bases and the J gene end by 3 bases; junction bases not matched to a gene: 1. CDR3 DNA sequence: TGTGCCAGCAGCCAACGACTAGCGGGAGGGACAGATACGCAGTATTTT. It codes for CASSQRLAGGTDTQYF.

V is TRBV6-2 or TRBV6-3 and J is TRBJ2-7; no definite D call. Trimming took off 3 bases at V and 3 bases at J, with 6 bases between the two ends. The CDR3 contains 12 residues. From germline, CDR1 is MNHEY and CDR2 SVGEGT. The CDR3 spells CASSYAYYEQYF. DNA for the CDR3: TGTGCCAGCAGTTATGCCTACTACGAGCAGTACTTC.

The V call is TRBV30, the J call TRBJ2-3; 10 bases map to TRBD2. CDR1 and CDR2 from the germline V gene are GTSNPN and SVGIG (reference sequence). CDR3 length: 15 residues. V was pared by 1 base and J by 1 base, with 2 bases of the junction left unmatched. CDR3 loop: CAWSEGTSGTDTQYF. CDR3 in DNA: TGTGCCTGGAGTGAAGGGACTAGCGGCACAGATACGCAGTATTTT. The variable domain in full, completed from reference TRBV30 and TRBJ2-3, reads SQTIHQWPATLVQPVGSPLSLECTVEGTSNPNLYWYRQAAGRGLQLLFYSVGIGQISSEVPQNLSASRPQDRQFILSSKKLLLSDSGFYLCAWSEGTSGTDTQYFGPGTRLTVL.

The chain employs TRBV27 and TRBJ2-7; 9 nucleotides align to TRBD1. The germline V gene encodes CDR1 MNHEY and CDR2 SMNVEV (reference sequence). The CDR3 sequence is 14 residues long. The junction had 5 bases not matched to a gene; V was cut back by 6 bases and J by 2 bases. The CDR3 spells CASRWTGETYEQYF. DNA for the CDR3: TGTGCCAGCAGGTGGACAGGGGAAACCTACGAGCAGTACTTC.

V usage is TRBV5-4 and J usage is TRBJ1-2; D remains unclear. The CDR3 has 13 residues. Germline assignment: CDR1 SGHNT and CDR2 YYREEE (reference sequence). V dropped 4 bases and J dropped 8 bases, with 15 bases sitting between them. The CDR3 is CASSNHGVEGYTF. The CDR3 DNA sequence: TGTGCCAGCAGCAATCACGGGGTGGAGGGCTACACCTTC.